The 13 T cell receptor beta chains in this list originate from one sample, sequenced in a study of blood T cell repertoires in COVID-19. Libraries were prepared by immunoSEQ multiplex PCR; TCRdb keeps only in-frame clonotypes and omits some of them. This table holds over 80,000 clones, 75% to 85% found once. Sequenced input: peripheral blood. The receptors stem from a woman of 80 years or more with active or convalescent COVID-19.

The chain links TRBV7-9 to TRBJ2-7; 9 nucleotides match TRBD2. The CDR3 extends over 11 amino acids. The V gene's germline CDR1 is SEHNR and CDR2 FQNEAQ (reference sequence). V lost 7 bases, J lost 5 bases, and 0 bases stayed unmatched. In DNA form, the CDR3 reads TGTGCCAGCATAGCGGGAGACGAGCAGTACTTC. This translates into CASIAGDEQYF.

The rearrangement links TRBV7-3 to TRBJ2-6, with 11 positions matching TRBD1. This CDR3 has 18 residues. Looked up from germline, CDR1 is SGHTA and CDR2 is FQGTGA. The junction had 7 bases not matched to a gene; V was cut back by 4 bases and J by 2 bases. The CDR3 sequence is CASSSPGTGGTGANVLTF. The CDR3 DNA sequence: TGTGCCAGCAGCTCGCCCGGGACAGGGGGAACTGGGGCCAACGTCCTGACTTTC. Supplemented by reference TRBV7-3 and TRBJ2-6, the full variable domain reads GAGVSQTPSNKVTEKGKYVELRCDPISGHTALYWYRQSLGQGPEFLIYFQGTGAADDSGLPNDRFFAVRPEGSVSTLKIQRTERGDSAVYLCASSSPGTGGTGANVLTFGAGSRLTVL.

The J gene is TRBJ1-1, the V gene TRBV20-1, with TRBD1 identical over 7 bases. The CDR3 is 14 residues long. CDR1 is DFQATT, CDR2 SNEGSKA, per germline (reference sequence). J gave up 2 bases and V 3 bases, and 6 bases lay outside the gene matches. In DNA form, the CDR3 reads TGCAGTGCTAGTAAGGAGGGGGCCAACACTGAAGCTTTCTTT. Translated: CSASKEGANTEAFF.

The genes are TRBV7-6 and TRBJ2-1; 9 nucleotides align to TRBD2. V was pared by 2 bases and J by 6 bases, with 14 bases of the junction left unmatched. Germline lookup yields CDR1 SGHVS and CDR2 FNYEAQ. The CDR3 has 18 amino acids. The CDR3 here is CASSLKRLGGLAPNEQFF. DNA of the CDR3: TGTGCCAGCAGCTTAAAGCGGTTGGGCGGACTAGCGCCCAATGAGCAGTTCTTC.

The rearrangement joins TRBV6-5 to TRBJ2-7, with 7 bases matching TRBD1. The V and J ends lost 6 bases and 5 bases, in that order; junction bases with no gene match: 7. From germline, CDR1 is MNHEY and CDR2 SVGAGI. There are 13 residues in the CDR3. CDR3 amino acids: CASRATGTDEQYF. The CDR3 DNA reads TGTGCCAGCAGGGCGACAGGGACCGACGAGCAGTACTTC.

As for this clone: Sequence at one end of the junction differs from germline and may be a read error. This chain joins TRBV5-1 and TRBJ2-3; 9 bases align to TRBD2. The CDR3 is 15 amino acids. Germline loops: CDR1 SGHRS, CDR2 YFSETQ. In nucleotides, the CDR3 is TGTGCCAGCAGCTTACTAGCGGGTAGCACAGATACGCAGTATTTT. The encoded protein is CASSLLAGSTDTQYF.

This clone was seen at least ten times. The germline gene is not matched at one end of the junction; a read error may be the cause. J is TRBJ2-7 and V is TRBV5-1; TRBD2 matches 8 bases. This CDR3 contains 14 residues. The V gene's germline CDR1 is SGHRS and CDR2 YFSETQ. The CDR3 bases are TGTGCCAGCAGCCCCTCCGGGAGGGAGCGAGAGCAGTACTTC. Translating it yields CASSPSGREREQYF.

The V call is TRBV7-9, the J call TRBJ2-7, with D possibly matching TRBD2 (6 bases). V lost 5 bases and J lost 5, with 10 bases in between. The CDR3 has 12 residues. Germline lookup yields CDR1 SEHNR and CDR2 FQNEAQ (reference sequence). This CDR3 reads CASSRLVHEQYF. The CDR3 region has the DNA TGTGCCAGCAGCCGACTAGTTCACGAGCAGTACTTC.

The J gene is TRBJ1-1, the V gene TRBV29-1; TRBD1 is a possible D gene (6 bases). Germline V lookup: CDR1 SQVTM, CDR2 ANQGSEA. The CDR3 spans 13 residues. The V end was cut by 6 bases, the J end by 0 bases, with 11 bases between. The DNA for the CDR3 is TGCAGCGTCGGTAGGGGGATGAACACTGAAGCTTTCTTT. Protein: CSVGRGMNTEAFF.

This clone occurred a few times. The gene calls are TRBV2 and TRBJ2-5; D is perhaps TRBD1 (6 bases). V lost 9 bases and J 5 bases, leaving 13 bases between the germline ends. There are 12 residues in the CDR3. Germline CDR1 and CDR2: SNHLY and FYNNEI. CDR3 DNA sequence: TGTGCCAGGAGGGACATCGGGGAGACCCAGTACTTC. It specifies CARRDIGETQYF.

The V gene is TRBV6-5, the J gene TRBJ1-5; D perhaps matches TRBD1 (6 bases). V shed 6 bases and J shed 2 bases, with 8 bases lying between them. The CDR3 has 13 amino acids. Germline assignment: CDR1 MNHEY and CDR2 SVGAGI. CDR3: CASSRQGNQPQHF. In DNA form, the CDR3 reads TGTGCCAGCAGCAGACAGGGCAATCAGCCCCAGCATTTT.

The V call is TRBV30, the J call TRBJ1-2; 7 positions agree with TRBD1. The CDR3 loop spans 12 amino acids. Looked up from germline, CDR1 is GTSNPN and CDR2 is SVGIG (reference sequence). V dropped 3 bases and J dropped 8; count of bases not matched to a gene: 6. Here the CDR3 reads CAWRQGYGGYTF. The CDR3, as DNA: TGTGCCTGGAGACAGGGGTATGGAGGCTACACCTTC.

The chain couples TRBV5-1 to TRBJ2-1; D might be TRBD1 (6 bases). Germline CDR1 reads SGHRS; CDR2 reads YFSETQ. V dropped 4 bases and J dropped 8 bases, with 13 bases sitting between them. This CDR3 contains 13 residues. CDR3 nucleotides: TGCGCCAGCAGCCGACAGGTCGTCGATGAGCAGTTCTTC. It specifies CASSRQVVDEQFF.